These 32 T cell receptor beta chains share one sample of origin, sequenced in a study of OX40 agonist ivuxolimab in advanced cancers. This table comes from immunoSEQ multiplex PCR, and its TCRdb copy is limited to in-frame clones, with some not included. The table lists about 45,000 clones, approximately 86% of them singletons. The sample was CD4+ or CD8+ T cells sorted from blood, taken in a trial of the OX40 agonist ivuxolimab. The receptors come from an adult with an advanced solid tumor such as melanoma, head and neck, liver or kidney cancer.

This rearrangement joins TRBV19 to TRBJ2-1; tentatively, D is TRBD1 (6 bases). In germline, CDR1 is LNHDA, CDR2 SQIVND (reference sequence). Trimming removed 8 bases from V and 5 bases from J, with 19 bases in between. The CDR3 has 15 residues. CDR3 residues: CASGGPGVENNEQFF. CDR3 coding DNA: TGTGCCAGTGGGGGCCCCGGGGTAGAAAACAATGAGCAGTTCTTC. The entire variable domain, with the rest obtained from reference TRBV19 and TRBJ2-1, is as follows: DGGITQSPKYLFRKEGQNVTLSCEQNLNHDAMYWYRQDPGQGLRLIYYSQIVNDFQKGDIAEGYSVSREKKESFPLTVTSAQKNPTAFYLCASGGPGVENNEQFFGPGTRLTVL.

This chain uses TRBV9 with TRBJ2-1, with 10 bases identical to TRBD2. The CDR3 loop spans 17 amino acids. V shed 0 bases and J 4 bases; nucleotides not matched to a gene: 7. CDR1 SGDLS and CDR2 YYNGEE come from the germline V gene. The CDR3 nucleotides are TGTGCCAGCAGCGTAGGAGGACTAGCGGCACCTTACAATGAGCAGTTCTTC. Its protein is CASSVGGLAAPYNEQFF.

A note on this clone: The sample holds other DNA sequences that translate to the same CDR3. This chain connects TRBV6-1 to TRBJ2-1, with 9 bases lining up with TRBD2. This CDR3 has 16 amino acids. The V segment lost 2 bases and the J segment 3 bases; nucleotides outside the gene matches: 5. The germline CDR1 and CDR2 sequences are MNHNS and SASEGT. The CDR3 loop reads CASSERAGGYYNEQFF. The CDR3 DNA is TGTGCCAGCAGTGAACGCGCGGGAGGGTACTACAATGAGCAGTTCTTC.

This chain connects TRBV6-5 to TRBJ1-2, with 9 bases that match TRBD1. The CDR3 is made up of 14 amino acids. With V trimmed by 4 bases and J by 4 bases, 4 bases remained unmatched. CDR1 MNHEY and CDR2 SVGAGI come from the germline V gene. The CDR3 DNA follows: TGTGCCAGCAGTTCCACAGGGGGCGCCTATGGCTACACCTTC. Residues: CASSSTGGAYGYTF.

V is TRBV11-3 and J is TRBJ2-1; TRBD2 agrees at 8 bases. This CDR3 comprises 16 residues. J gave up 8 bases and V 1 base, and 10 bases lay outside the gene matches. From germline, CDR1 is SGHNT and CDR2 YENEEA. CDR3 nucleotides: TGTGCCAGCAGCTTAGGAGGGGTAGCGGGATTCGATGAGCAGTTCTTC. Encoded protein: CASSLGGVAGFDEQFF.

There are a few counts of this clone. The V and J genes are TRBV11-2 and TRBJ2-7; 7 nucleotides align to TRBD1. Germline lookup yields CDR1 SGHAT and CDR2 FQNNGV. The CDR3 is made up of 14 amino acids. With 1 base clipped from V and 2 bases from J, the junction kept 2 bases outside the gene matches. The chain's CDR3 is CASSLGQGAYEQYF. DNA of the CDR3: TGTGCCAGCAGCTTAGGACAGGGTGCCTACGAGCAGTACTTC.

The chain uses TRBV7-6 and TRBJ1-1, with 7 bases matching TRBD1. Trimming at V came to 5 bases and at J to 1 base, leaving 7 bases not matched to a gene. Germline loops: CDR1 SGHVS, CDR2 FNYEAQ. The CDR3 length is 15 residues. DNA of the CDR3: TGTGCCAGCAGCGTGGGACAGTTGGGGAACACTGAAGCTTTCTTT. Protein product: CASSVGQLGNTEAFF.

The rearrangement joins TRBV6-5 to TRBJ2-6, with D perhaps TRBD1 (5 bases). The CDR3 has 15 amino acids. Germline V lookup: CDR1 MNHEY, CDR2 SVGAGI. V was shortened by 4 bases and J by 0 bases, with 7 bases between the two germline ends. The CDR3 is CASSWGRSGANVLTF. CDR3 sequence (DNA): TGTGCCAGCAGTTGGGGCCGCTCTGGGGCCAACGTCCTGACTTTC.

The rearrangement links TRBV7-8 to TRBJ1-2, with no clear D. Trimming cost V 1 base and J 8 bases, with 11 bases left between them. Germline V CDR1 and CDR2: SGHVS, FQNEAQ. The CDR3 consists of 13 residues. In nucleotides, the CDR3 is TGTGCCAGCAGCTTAGGTGAAGGGAGAGGCTACACCTTC. Protein product: CASSLGEGRGYTF.

This chain joins TRBV4-1 and TRBJ1-5; unclear D gene. Germline V gene lookup returns CDR1 MGHRA and CDR2 YSYEKL. The CDR3 has 15 amino acids. V lost 1 base, J lost 2 bases, and 9 bases lay in between. This CDR3 reads CASSQVLSGNQPQHF. The CDR3 DNA is TGCGCCAGCAGCCAAGTCCTGTCTGGCAATCAGCCCCAGCATTTT.

This chain links TRBV5-1 with TRBJ2-7, with D perhaps TRBD1 (6 bases). The V gene's germline CDR1 is SGHRS and CDR2 YFSETQ. The CDR3 is 13 residues long. V lost 4 bases and J lost 3, with 11 bases in between. In DNA, the CDR3 is TGCGCCAGCAGCCCCTCAGGGGACTACGAGCAGTACTTC. This encodes CASSPSGDYEQYF.

This clone has a single count. The rearrangement uses TRBV6-6 and TRBJ2-1, with TRBD2 matching over 9 bases. CDR1 MNHNY and CDR2 SVGAGI come from the germline V gene (reference sequence). The V and J ends lost 8 bases and 10 bases, in that order; junction bases with no gene match: 12. This CDR3 is 14 amino acids long. CDR3 coding DNA: TGTGCCAGCCTCAGGCGGGAGGGCCAGAGGGAGCAGTTCTTC. This sequence encodes CASLRREGQREQFF.

V gene TRBV27 combines with J gene TRBJ2-1; D not resolved. The CDR3 sequence is 14 residues long. Germline CDR1 reads MNHEY; CDR2 reads SMNVEV (reference sequence). V lost 0 bases and J lost 8, with 11 bases in between. This chain's CDR3 is CASSLSSQAYEQFF. The CDR3, as DNA: TGTGCCAGCAGTTTATCGAGCCAGGCCTATGAGCAGTTCTTC.

The chain is built from TRBV11-2 and TRBJ2-7, with 14 bases identical to TRBD2. The CDR3 is 17 residues long. CDR1 is SGHAT and CDR2 is FQNNGV in the germline V gene. The ends lost 5 bases at V and 1 base at J; junction bases unmatched: 7. The CDR3 DNA follows: TGTGCCAGCAGCGAGGGACTAGCGGGGGAGGCGTCCTACGAGCAGTACTTC. This codes for CASSEGLAGEASYEQYF.

This chain joins TRBV4-1 and TRBJ2-5; the match to TRBD2 covers 7 bases. V trimming: 2 bases; J trimming: 2 bases; junction bases outside the gene matches: 2. Germline CDR1 is MGHRA and CDR2 is YSYEKL. This CDR3 has 14 residues. The CDR3 loop is CASSQRRGQETQYF. The DNA for the CDR3 is TGCGCCAGCAGCCAACGGCGGGGGCAAGAGACCCAGTACTTC.

This rearrangement joins TRBV19 to TRBJ2-1; D is tentatively TRBD1 or TRBD2 (5 bases each). Trimming pared 9 bases from V and 5 bases from J, leaving 14 bases between. CDR1 and CDR2 from the germline V gene are LNHDA and SQIVND (reference sequence). The CDR3 is 13 amino acids. Here the CDR3 reads CARGVRVHNEQFF. Here the CDR3 DNA reads TGTGCCAGGGGGGTCAGGGTGCACAATGAGCAGTTCTTC.

The V call is TRBV5-1, the J call TRBJ2-7, with TRBD1 matching 7 bases. From germline, CDR1 is SGHRS and CDR2 YFSETQ. CDR3 length: 13 amino acids. J lost 1 base, V lost 6 bases, and 4 bases had no gene match. The CDR3 loop is CASNTGDSYEQYF. DNA for the CDR3: TGCGCCAGCAACACAGGGGATTCCTACGAGCAGTACTTC.

The chain links TRBV4-1 to TRBJ1-5, with D hard to call. V shed 0 bases and J shed 3 bases, with 12 bases lying between them. This CDR3 has 16 residues. Germline V gene data show CDR1 as MGHRA and CDR2 as YSYEKL. CDR3 region: CASSQEVGQYNQPQHF. The CDR3 DNA follows: TGCGCCAGCAGCCAAGAGGTAGGGCAGTACAATCAGCCCCAGCATTTT.

The V and J genes are TRBV7-9 and TRBJ2-7; D gene ambiguous. This CDR3 region has 14 residues. The germline CDR1 and CDR2 sequences are SEHNR and FQNEAQ (reference sequence). V was cut by 3 bases and J by 0 bases, with 9 bases left in between. CDR3 nucleotide sequence: TGTGCCAGCAGCTTTGTCCAGGACTCCTACGAGCAGTACTTC. Translated, it gives CASSFVQDSYEQYF.

This rearrangement joins TRBV6-5 to TRBJ1-5; TRBD1 is a possible D gene (5 bases). Germline lookup yields CDR1 MNHEY and CDR2 SVGAGI. V shed 0 bases and J shed 3 bases, with 9 bases lying between them. This CDR3 region has 15 residues. The CDR3 DNA follows: TGTGCCAGCAGTTACTCGGGGGACTTCAATCAGCCCCAGCATTTT. Translation: CASSYSGDFNQPQHF.

This clone appeared once. The chain carries TRBV7-2 and TRBJ1-3; tentatively, D is TRBD1 (5 bases). The V gene's germline CDR1 is SGHTA and CDR2 FQGNSA. Trimming shortened V by 2 bases and J by 1 base, and 12 bases separated the two germline ends. This CDR3 is 16 amino acids long. The CDR3 is CASSLKAGPSGNTIYF. Written as DNA, the CDR3 is TGTGCCAGCAGCTTAAAGGCAGGGCCTTCTGGAAACACCATATATTTT.

V is TRBV4-1 and J is TRBJ1-1; D is possibly TRBD1 (5 bases). The V gene's germline CDR1 is MGHRA and CDR2 YSYEKL. This CDR3 contains 15 residues. Trimming cost V 4 bases and J 3 bases, with 15 bases left between them. The CDR3 nucleotides are TGCGCCAGCAGCCCCGGTCACCGGGGGGACACTGAAGCTTTCTTT. Protein: CASSPGHRGDTEAFF.

The count of this clone is one. The chain combines TRBV6-5 with TRBJ2-7; TRBD2 is a possible D gene (5 bases). Germline V gene data show CDR1 as MNHEY and CDR2 as SVGAGI. The length of the CDR3 is 11 residues. V lost 7 bases and J lost 6, with 10 bases in between. CDR3 amino acids: CASTGLGEQYF. For the CDR3, the DNA is TGTGCCAGCACCGGACTGGGCGAGCAGTACTTC.

This clone has only one observation. V and J are TRBV28 and TRBJ2-3; D remains ambiguous. Trimming shortened V by 5 bases and J by 3 bases, and 12 bases separated the two germline ends. Germline V gene data show CDR1 as MDHEN and CDR2 as SYDVKM. This CDR3 comprises 14 residues. CDR3 nucleotide sequence: TGTGCCAGCAGTCGTCTGTCCAGGACAGATACGCAGTATTTT. Protein: CASSRLSRTDTQYF.

This sequence joins TRBV19 and TRBJ2-6, with D possibly matching TRBD1 (5 bases). The germline gives CDR1 LNHDA, CDR2 SQIVND (reference sequence). The CDR3 covers 16 residues. Trimming removed 1 base at V and 4 bases at J, with 11 bases between. Here the CDR3 reads CASSIAAGKGANVLTF. The CDR3 DNA is TGTGCCAGTAGTATAGCCGCAGGGAAGGGGGCCAACGTCCTGACTTTC.

J is TRBJ1-1 and V is TRBV6-5; 9 nucleotides match TRBD1. Unmatched junction bases numbered 9, after V lost 6 bases and J lost 4 bases. This CDR3 spans 15 amino acids. From germline, CDR1 is MNHEY and CDR2 SVGAGI. The DNA of the CDR3 is TGTGCCAGCAGCGTAGGACAGGGGTTTCGCACTGAAGCTTTCTTT. Protein product: CASSVGQGFRTEAFF.

This clone has only one observation. The chain uses TRBV27 and TRBJ2-3, with D possibly being TRBD1 or TRBD2 (5 bases each). Germline loops: CDR1 MNHEY, CDR2 SMNVEV (reference sequence). The CDR3 is 13 residues long. V was trimmed by 3 bases and J by 6 bases, leaving 10 bases between them. CDR3 region: CASSFLGEDTQYF. The CDR3 DNA reads TGTGCCAGCAGTTTTTTAGGGGAGGATACGCAGTATTTT.

In this sample, this clone turned up once. This chain joins TRBV11-2 and TRBJ2-7; D unresolved. V lost 3 bases, J lost 3 bases, and 12 bases lay in between. The CDR3 contains 14 residues. From germline, CDR1 is SGHAT and CDR2 FQNNGV. CDR3 DNA: TGTGCCAGCAGCTTCGCGGTAGGGAACTACGAGCAGTACTTC. It yields the protein CASSFAVGNYEQYF. Combining the CDR3 with reference TRBV11-2 and TRBJ2-7 gives the whole variable domain EAGVAQSPRYKIIEKRQSVAFWCNPISGHATLYWYQQILGQGPKLLIQFQNNGVVDDSQLPKDRFSAERLKGVDSTLKIQPAKLEDSAVYLCASSFAVGNYEQYFGPGTRLTVT.

This sequence joins TRBV27 and TRBJ2-1; TRBD2 matches 7 bases. The germline V gene has CDR1 MNHEY and CDR2 SMNVEV (reference sequence). Trimming removed 6 bases from V and 10 bases from J; junction bases left unmatched: 6. The CDR3 runs to 12 residues. This CDR3 reads CASSHRGEEQFF. CDR3 DNA sequence: TGTGCCAGCAGCCATCGGGGGGAAGAGCAGTTCTTC.

J is TRBJ2-7 and V is TRBV5-5; 8 bases line up with TRBD1. From germline, CDR1 is SGHKS and CDR2 YYEKEE (reference sequence). The J segment lost 1 base and the V segment lost 2 bases, leaving 8 bases of the junction unmatched. The CDR3 has 16 amino acids. The CDR3 DNA is TGTGCCAGCAGCTTAGGTGGGACAGGTAATTCCTACGAGCAGTACTTC. Its protein product is CASSLGGTGNSYEQYF.

This clone was detected once. The chain has TRBV9 and TRBJ2-5, with 9 bases that match TRBD1. With 4 bases clipped from V and 5 bases from J, the junction kept 15 bases outside the gene matches. The CDR3 extends over 17 amino acids. CDR1 and CDR2 from the germline V gene are SGDLS and YYNGEE. CDR3 in DNA: TGTGCCAGCAGCCACAGCGGGGTACAGGGGGCTTTGGAGACCCAGTACTTC. The encoded protein is CASSHSGVQGALETQYF.

The rearrangement joins TRBV5-1 to TRBJ1-2; D perhaps matches TRBD1 (5 bases). V was pared by 0 bases and J by 3 bases, with 12 bases between. CDR3 length equals 15 residues. Germline CDR1 is SGHRS and CDR2 is YFSETQ. The DNA of the CDR3 is TGCGCCAGCAGCTTGGCGGGGGATGGTGACTATGGCTACACCTTC. Translated: CASSLAGDGDYGYTF.